Following are 13 T cell receptor beta chains from one sample sequenced in a study of blood T cell repertoires in COVID-19 (dated by TCRdb to 2018 to 2021). Library creation used the immunoSEQ multiplex PCR assay. The source is immuneACCESS, and TCRdb retained only in-frame sequences with V and J called. Part of the clones is not carried over; for the studies checked, unresolved V genes explain less than half of this, and the remainder is unexplained. The sample data list roughly 250,000 clones, and 75% to 90% of these were observed just once. 6% to 7% of the sample is taken by the ten largest. Sequenced input: PBMCs or T cells enriched from blood (not recorded which). The receptor source for this set is a woman aged 30 to 39 with acute COVID-19.

For this clone: In the same sample, other DNA sequences code for this CDR3. V and J are TRBV2 and TRBJ2-1; 11 nucleotides agree with TRBD1. The CDR3 is 14 residues long. V shed 6 bases, J shed 5 bases, and the junction held 3 bases outside the gene matches. Germline V gives CDR1 SNHLY, CDR2 FYNNEI. The CDR3 sequence is CASRRTGGNNEQFF. The CDR3 nucleotides are TGTGCCAGCAGGAGGACAGGGGGCAACAATGAGCAGTTCTTC.

The genes are TRBV7-8 and TRBJ2-2, with 13 bases fitting TRBD2. After removal of 5 bases from V and 6 bases from J, the junction contained 3 bases not matched to a gene. Germline V gene sequence: CDR1 SGHVS, CDR2 FQNEAQ. The CDR3 is 15 residues long. CDR3 sequence reads: CASSLGLAGSGELFF. For the CDR3, the DNA is TGTGCCAGCAGCCTGGGACTAGCGGGATCCGGGGAGCTGTTTTTT. Supplemented by reference TRBV7-8 and TRBJ2-2, the full variable domain reads GAGVSQSPRYKVAKRGQDVALRCDPISGHVSLFWYQQALGQGPEFLTYFQNEAQLDKSGLPSDRFFAERPEGSVSTLKIQRTQQEDSAVYLCASSLGLAGSGELFFGEGSRLTVL.

J is TRBJ2-5 and V is TRBV3-1 (or the pseudogene TRBV3-2), with a tentative D call TRBD2 (6 bases). This CDR3 spans 12 amino acids. The germline CDR1 and CDR2 sequences are LGHDT and YNNKEL (reference sequence). V dropped 4 bases and J dropped 5 bases, with 8 bases sitting between them. CDR3 amino acids: CASSRLGETQYF. The CDR3 DNA is TGTGCCAGCAGCCGACTAGGGGAGACCCAGTACTTC.

The V gene is TRBV5-1, the J gene TRBJ2-5, with a weak D call TRBD1 (6 bases). CDR1 is SGHRS, CDR2 YFSETQ, per germline. This CDR3 spans 14 amino acids. V lost 1 base and J lost 1, with 8 bases in between. The CDR3 DNA follows: TGCGCCAGCAGCTTGCAGGGGTCCCAAGAGACCCAGTACTTC. Amino acid sequence: CASSLQGSQETQYF.

The rearrangement uses TRBV10-3 and TRBJ2-1; 8 bases are shared with TRBD1. The trim removed 2 bases at V and 3 bases at J, leaving 3 bases unmatched. Looked up from germline, CDR1 is ENHRY and CDR2 is SYGVKD. The CDR3 runs to 15 residues. This chain's CDR3 is CAISEADRDYNEQFF. The CDR3 bases are TGTGCCATCAGTGAGGCGGACAGGGACTACAATGAGCAGTTCTTC.

The rearrangement joins TRBV29-1 to TRBJ1-1; 8 bases are shared with TRBD1. The CDR3 runs to 13 residues. The trim removed 4 bases at V and 4 bases at J, leaving 5 bases unmatched. Germline V gives CDR1 SQVTM, CDR2 ANQGSEA. CDR3 bases: TGCAGCGTTGGGACAGGGCTCGCCACTGAAGCTTTCTTT. Its protein is CSVGTGLATEAFF.

This clone appeared once. V gene TRBV6-5 combines with J gene TRBJ1-2; TRBD1 agrees at 7 bases. CDR3 size: 14 residues. J lost 4 bases, V lost 2 bases, and 4 bases had no gene match. Germline V lookup: CDR1 MNHEY, CDR2 SVGAGI. The CDR3 here is CASSYEGATYGYTF. The CDR3 coding sequence is TGTGCCAGCAGTTACGAGGGGGCAACCTATGGCTACACCTTC.

V usage is TRBV7-2 and J usage is TRBJ1-2; possibly TRBD1 for D (6 bases). V was clipped by 3 bases and J by 7 bases, with 9 bases between them. This CDR3 is built from 12 residues. Germline CDR1 SGHTA, CDR2 FQGNSA. CDR3 sequence: CASSFDRLGYTF. CDR3 coding DNA: TGTGCCAGCAGCTTTGACAGGCTTGGCTACACCTTC.

The chain uses TRBV27 and TRBJ1-6, with D possibly matching TRBD1 (5 bases). Trimming shortened V by 3 bases and J by 0 bases, and 15 bases separated the two germline ends. This CDR3 has 18 amino acids. Germline V gene lookup returns CDR1 MNHEY and CDR2 SMNVEV (reference sequence). In nucleotides, the CDR3 is TGTGCCAGCAGTTTGGGACTCTTCCCCGGCTCCTATAATTCACCCCTCCACTTT. Protein product: CASSLGLFPGSYNSPLHF.

V gene TRBV20-1 combines with J gene TRBJ2-5; D call uncertain. Germline values: CDR1 DFQATT, CDR2 SNEGSKA (reference sequence). The CDR3 has 11 amino acids. The germline V and J ends were trimmed by 3 bases and 3 bases, with 5 bases remaining between them. For the CDR3, the DNA is TGCAGTGCTAGCCCGGAAGAGACCCAGTACTTC. Its protein product is CSASPEETQYF.

This rearrangement joins TRBV28 to TRBJ2-7, with D hard to call. The V and J ends lost 5 bases and 7 bases respectively, with 9 bases between them. Germline lookup yields CDR1 MDHEN and CDR2 SYDVKM. The CDR3 extends over 11 amino acids. The CDR3 loop is CASSPQREQYF. In DNA, the CDR3 is TGTGCCAGCAGTCCCCAGCGAGAGCAGTACTTC.

This clone came up once. The chain has TRBV12-5 and TRBJ1-6; 7 positions agree with TRBD1. The CDR3 has 17 residues. Unmatched junction bases numbered 10, after V lost 7 bases and J lost 1 base. Germline values: CDR1 LGHNT, CDR2 FRNRAP. CDR3 region: CASADPGTASYNSPLHF. CDR3 sequence (DNA): TGTGCTAGTGCGGACCCCGGGACAGCTTCCTATAATTCACCCCTCCACTTT. Full variable domain (outside the CDR3, taken from reference TRBV12-5 and TRBJ1-6): DARVTQTPRHKVTEMGQEVTMRCQPILGHNTVFWYRQTMMQGLELLAYFRNRAPLDDSGMPKDRFSAEMPDATLATLKIQPSEPRDSAVYFCASADPGTASYNSPLHFGNGTRLTVT.

With regard to this clone: The junction shows a germline mismatch at one end, possibly a read error. This sequence joins TRBV7-3 and TRBJ2-2; 12 bases are shared with TRBD2. The CDR3 is 16 residues long. From germline, CDR1 is SGHTA and CDR2 FQGTGA. CDR3 loop: CASSRQGLAGTGGLFF. CDR3 coding DNA: TGTGCCAGCAGCCGACAGGGACTAGCGGGTACCGGGGGGCTGTTTTTT.